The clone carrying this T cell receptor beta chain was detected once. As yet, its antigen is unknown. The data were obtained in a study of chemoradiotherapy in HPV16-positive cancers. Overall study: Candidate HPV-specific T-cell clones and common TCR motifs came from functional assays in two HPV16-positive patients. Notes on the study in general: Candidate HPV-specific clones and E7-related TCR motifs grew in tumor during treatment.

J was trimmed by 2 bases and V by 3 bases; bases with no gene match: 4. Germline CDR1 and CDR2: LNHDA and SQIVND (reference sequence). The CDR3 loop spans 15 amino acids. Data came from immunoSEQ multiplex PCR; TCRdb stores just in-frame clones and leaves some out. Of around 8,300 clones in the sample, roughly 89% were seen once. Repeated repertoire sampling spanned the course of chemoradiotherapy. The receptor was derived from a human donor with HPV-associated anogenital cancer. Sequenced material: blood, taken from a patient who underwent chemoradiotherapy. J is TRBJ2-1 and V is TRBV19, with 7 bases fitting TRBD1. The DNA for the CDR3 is TGTGCCAGTAGTATGGACAGGATAGCCTACAATGAGCAGTTCTTC. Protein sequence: CASSMDRIAYNEQFF. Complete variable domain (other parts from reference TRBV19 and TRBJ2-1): DGGITQSPKYLFRKEGQNVTLSCEQNLNHDAMYWYRQDPGQGLRLIYYSQIVNDFQKGDIAEGYSVSREKKESFPLTVTSAQKNPTAFYLCASSMDRIAYNEQFFGPGTRLTVL.